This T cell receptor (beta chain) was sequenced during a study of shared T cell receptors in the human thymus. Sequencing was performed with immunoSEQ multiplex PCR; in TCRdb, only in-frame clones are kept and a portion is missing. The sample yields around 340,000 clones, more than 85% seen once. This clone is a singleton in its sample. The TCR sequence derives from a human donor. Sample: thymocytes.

DNA of the CDR3: TGTGCCAGCAGCCCCGTTTACCCCCTTAACATTCAGTACTTC. Its translation is CASSPVYPLNIQYF. The chain has TRBV27 and TRBJ2-4; no reliable D call. CDR3 size: 14 residues. Germline values: CDR1 MNHEY, CDR2 SMNVEV (reference sequence). Trimming took off 6 bases at V and 7 bases at J, with 16 bases between the two ends.